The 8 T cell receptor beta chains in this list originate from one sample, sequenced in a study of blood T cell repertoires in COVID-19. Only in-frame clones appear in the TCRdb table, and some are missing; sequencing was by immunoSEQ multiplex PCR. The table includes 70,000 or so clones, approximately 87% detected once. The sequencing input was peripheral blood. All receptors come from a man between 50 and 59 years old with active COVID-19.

CDR3 loop: CASSPPEYGNTIYF. Written as DNA, the CDR3 is TGTGCCAGCAGTCCCCCAGAATATGGAAACACCATATATTTT. This chain connects TRBV28 to TRBJ1-3; D is unclear. This CDR3 region has 14 residues. Germline loops: CDR1 MDHEN, CDR2 SYDVKM. Deletions cut 5 bases from V and 3 bases from J, with 11 bases between.

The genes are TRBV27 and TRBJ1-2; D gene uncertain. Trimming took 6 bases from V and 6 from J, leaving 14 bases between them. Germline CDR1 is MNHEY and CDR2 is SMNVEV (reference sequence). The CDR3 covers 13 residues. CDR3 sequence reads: CASRPLLSDGYTF. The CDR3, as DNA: TGTGCCAGCAGACCCCTTTTGTCGGATGGCTACACCTTC.

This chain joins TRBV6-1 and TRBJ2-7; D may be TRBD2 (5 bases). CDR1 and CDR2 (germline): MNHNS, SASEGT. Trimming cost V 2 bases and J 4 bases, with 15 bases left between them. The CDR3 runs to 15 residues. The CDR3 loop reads CASSENGLLGYEQYF. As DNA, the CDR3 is TGTGCCAGCAGTGAAAATGGACTCCTGGGGTACGAGCAGTACTTC.

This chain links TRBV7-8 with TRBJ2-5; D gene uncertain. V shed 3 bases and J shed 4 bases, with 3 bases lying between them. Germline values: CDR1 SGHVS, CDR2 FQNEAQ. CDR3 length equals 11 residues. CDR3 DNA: TGTGCCAGCAGCTTTAGAGAGACCCAGTACTTC. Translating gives CASSFRETQYF.

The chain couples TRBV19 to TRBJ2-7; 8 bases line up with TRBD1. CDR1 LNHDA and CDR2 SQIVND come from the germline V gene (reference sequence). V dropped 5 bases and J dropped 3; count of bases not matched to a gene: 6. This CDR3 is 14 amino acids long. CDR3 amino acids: CASSPGQAIYEQYF. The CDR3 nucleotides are TGTGCCAGTAGTCCGGGACAGGCGATCTACGAGCAGTACTTC.

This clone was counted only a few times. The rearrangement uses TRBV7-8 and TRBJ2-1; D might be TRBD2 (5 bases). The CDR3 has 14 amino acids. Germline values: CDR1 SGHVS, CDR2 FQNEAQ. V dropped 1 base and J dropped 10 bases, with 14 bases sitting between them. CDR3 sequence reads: CASSLEWEGGEQFF. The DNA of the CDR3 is TGTGCCAGCAGCTTAGAATGGGAAGGCGGGGAGCAGTTCTTC.

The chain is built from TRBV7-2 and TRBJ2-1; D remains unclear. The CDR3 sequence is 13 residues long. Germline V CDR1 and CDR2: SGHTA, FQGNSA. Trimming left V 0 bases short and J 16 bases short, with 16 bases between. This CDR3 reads CASSLAKLYPHFF. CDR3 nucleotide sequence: TGTGCCAGCAGCTTAGCAAAACTTTACCCGCACTTCTTC.

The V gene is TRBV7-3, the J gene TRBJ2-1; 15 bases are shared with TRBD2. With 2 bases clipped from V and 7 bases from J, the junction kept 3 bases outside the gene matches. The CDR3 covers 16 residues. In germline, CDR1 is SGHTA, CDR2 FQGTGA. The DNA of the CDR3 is TGTGCCAGCAGCTTATGGGGGACTAGCGGGAGGAATGAGCAGTTCTTC. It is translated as CASSLWGTSGRNEQFF.